The clone carrying this TCR beta chain showed up many times. A read error may produce the germline difference seen at one junction end. The sample is drawn from a study of low-dose radiotherapy and immunotherapy resistance in tumors. Study at large: Fractions of 0.5 Gy went to Cohort 1 every 2 weeks, totaling 6.5 Gy.

Germline V gene lookup returns CDR1 SGHTA and CDR2 FQGTGA. The CDR3 length is 14 residues. Time point meaning: before trial treatment. Alpha- and beta-chain coverage of first-strand cDNA came from TRAV- and TRBV-specific primers. TCRs underwent around 20 PCR cycles of amplification with a constant-region primer and V-primer adapter. TCRdb called the reads again in MiXCR, with one record for every CDR3 protein. The table lists tens of thousands of distinct CDR3 sequences, about a sixth of them singletons, with 2.5% to 3.5% in the top ten. The sequencing here drew on PBMCs, taken before treatment. This clonotype originated in a male donor with prostate cancer. The chain joins TRBV7-3 to TRBJ1-2; 8 bases map to TRBD1. The CDR3 reads CASSHRTGLGGYTF. The CDR3, as DNA: TGCGCCAGCAGCCACCGGACAGGGCTTGGAGGCTACACCTTC. The complete variable domain, with remaining parts taken from reference TRBV7-3 and TRBJ1-2, reads GAGVSQTPSNKVTEKGKYVELRCDPISGHTALYWYRQSLGQGPEFLIYFQGTGAADDSGLPNDRFFAVRPEGSVSTLKIQRTERGDSAVYLCASSHRTGLGGYTFGSGTRLTVV.